These T cell receptor beta chains were read from a single sample in a study of T cells in Graves' hyperthyroidism and ophthalmopathy. TCRdb re-derived calls from the multiplex PCR reads in MiXCR, one entry per CDR3 protein. The data show 160,000 or so distinct CDR3 sequences, 9.4% seen once. Specimen: blood. These receptors all come from a woman in her late teens or twenties with Graves' hyperthyroidism that later progressed to Graves' ophthalmopathy. Each CDR3 is given with its conserved first and last residue. The order of the fields is V gene, J gene, clone size, D gene, CDR3 DNA, CDR3 protein. The D gene is left open where the match is weak. Clone sizes are given selectively: once, few, many, or a class where the clone is expanded.

v_call: TRBV11-2; j_call: TRBJ2-2; clone_size: many; d_call: TRBD2; cdr3_nt: TGTGCCAGCAGTTCAATTAGCGGGAGCCCCGGGGAGCTGTTTTTT; cdr3_aa: CASSSISGSPGELFF
v_call: TRBV7-9; j_call: TRBJ1-2; clone_size: NA; d_call: NA; cdr3_nt: TGTGCCAGCAGCCCTACGGGGATTAACTATGGCTACACCTTC; cdr3_aa: CASSPTGINYGYTF
v_call: TRBV7-3; j_call: TRBJ2-1; clone_size: many; d_call: TRBD2; cdr3_nt: TGTGCCAGCAGCCTCATTGGTGGGGGGGATGAGCAGTTCTTC; cdr3_aa: CASSLIGGGDEQFF
v_call: TRBV9; j_call: TRBJ2-1; clone_size: many; d_call: TRBD2; cdr3_nt: TGTGCCAGCAGCGTGTCCGGGACTAGCGGTTGGGATGAGCAGTTCTTC; cdr3_aa: CASSVSGTSGWDEQFF
v_call: TRBV5-6; j_call: TRBJ1-5; clone_size: NA; d_call: TRBD1; cdr3_nt: TGTGCCAGCAGCACCGCCGGGACAGGGAATTCTCAGCCCCAGCATTTT; cdr3_aa: CASSTAGTGNSQPQHF
v_call: TRBV7-9; j_call: TRBJ1-1; clone_size: few; d_call: NA; cdr3_nt: TGTGCCAGCAGCTTAGCGTACGGTTTTGCTTTCTTT; cdr3_aa: CASSLAYGFAFF
v_call: TRBV2; j_call: TRBJ2-7; clone_size: many; d_call: NA; cdr3_nt: TGTGCCAGCAGCGTGGTGGGAAACGAGCAGTACTTC; cdr3_aa: CASSVVGNEQYF
v_call: TRBV6-1; j_call: TRBJ1-5; clone_size: many; d_call: TRBD1; cdr3_nt: TGTGCCAGCAGTGGCCCAGGGGGCAGCAATCAGCCCCAGCATTTT; cdr3_aa: CASSGPGGSNQPQHF
v_call: TRBV5-6; j_call: TRBJ1-1; clone_size: many; d_call: TRBD1; cdr3_nt: TGTGCCAGCAGCTTTCTTACAGGGGGGGACACTGAAGCTTTCTTT; cdr3_aa: CASSFLTGGDTEAFF
v_call: TRBV14; j_call: TRBJ2-6; clone_size: many; d_call: NA; cdr3_nt: TGTGCCAGCAGCCAAGGCAATTCTGGGGCCAACGTCCTGACTTTC; cdr3_aa: CASSQGNSGANVLTF
v_call: TRBV7-2; j_call: TRBJ2-5; clone_size: many; d_call: TRBD2; cdr3_nt: TGTGCCAGCAGCTTAGGGACTAGCGGGAGGTTAGAGACCCAGTACTTC; cdr3_aa: CASSLGTSGRLETQYF
v_call: TRBV7-7; j_call: TRBJ2-1; clone_size: many; d_call: NA; cdr3_nt: TGTGCCAGCAGCCGTGCAGGGGGGGATGAGCAGTTCTTC; cdr3_aa: CASSRAGGDEQFF
v_call: TRBV18; j_call: TRBJ1-5; clone_size: few; d_call: TRBD1; cdr3_nt: TGTGCCAGCTCATTTTCCAGCAGGGGGCTAGGGAGCAATCAGCCCCAGCATTTT; cdr3_aa: CASSFSSRGLGSNQPQHF
v_call: TRBV3-1; j_call: TRBJ1-1; clone_size: NA; d_call: TRBD1; cdr3_nt: TGTGCCAGCACTTTAGGGACAGGGAACATGAACACTGAAGCTTTCTTT; cdr3_aa: CASTLGTGNMNTEAFF
v_call: TRBV4-3; j_call: TRBJ2-1; clone_size: once; d_call: TRBD1; cdr3_nt: TGCGCCAGCAGCCCGGGACAGTCCACTTACAATGAGCAGTTCTTC; cdr3_aa: CASSPGQSTYNEQFF
v_call: TRBV7-2; j_call: TRBJ2-1; clone_size: many; d_call: NA; cdr3_nt: TGTGCCAGCAGCTTAGACAATGAGCAGTTCTTC; cdr3_aa: CASSLDNEQFF
v_call: TRBV5-1; j_call: TRBJ2-3; clone_size: many; d_call: NA; cdr3_nt: TGCGCCAGCAGCTTGGCGGGAGTGGGATCAGATACGCAGTATTTT; cdr3_aa: CASSLAGVGSDTQYF
v_call: TRBV9; j_call: TRBJ2-2; clone_size: few; d_call: TRBD1; cdr3_nt: TGTGCCAGCAGCGTACCATATACAGGGGGGAACACCGGGGAGCTGTTTTTT; cdr3_aa: CASSVPYTGGNTGELFF